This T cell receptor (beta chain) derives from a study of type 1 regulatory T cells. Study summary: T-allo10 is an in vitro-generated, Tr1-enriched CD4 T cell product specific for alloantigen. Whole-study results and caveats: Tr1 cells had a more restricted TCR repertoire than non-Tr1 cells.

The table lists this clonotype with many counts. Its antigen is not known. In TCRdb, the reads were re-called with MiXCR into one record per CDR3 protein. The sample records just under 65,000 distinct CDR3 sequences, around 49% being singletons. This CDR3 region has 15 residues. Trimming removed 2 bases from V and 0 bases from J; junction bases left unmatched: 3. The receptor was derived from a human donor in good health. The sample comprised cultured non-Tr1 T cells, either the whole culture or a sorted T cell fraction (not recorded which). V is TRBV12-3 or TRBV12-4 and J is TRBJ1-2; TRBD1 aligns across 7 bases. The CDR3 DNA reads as TGTGCCAGCAGTTTAAGACAGGGACCTAACTATGGCTACACCTTC. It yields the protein CASSLRQGPNYGYTF.